A selection of T cell receptor beta chains follows, all from one sample in a study of cytomegalovirus exposure and HLA in healthy donors. TCRdb keeps only in-frame clones here, not all; method: immunoSEQ multiplex PCR. This sample has about 150,000 clones; roughly 83% occur once, and the top ten carry around 0.41%. Material for sequencing was PBMCs. These receptors came from a boy younger than 10 in good health and CMV-seronegative. Each CDR3 is given with its conserved first and last residue. A D gene is named only where the DNA matches it firmly. Size is omitted from some rows. Given values are once, few, many or a class for expanded clones.

v_call: TRBV2; clone_size: .; j_call: TRBJ2-1; d_call: TRBD2; cdr3_nt: TGTGCCAGCAGTTTTAGCGGGAGTCTAAACAATGAGCAGTTCTTC; cdr3_aa: CASSFSGSLNNEQFF
v_call: TRBV5-1; clone_size: few; j_call: TRBJ1-1; d_call: TRBD1; cdr3_nt: TGCGCCAGCAGCTTTAAAGGGGGCGAGACTGAAGCTTTCTTT; cdr3_aa: CASSFKGGETEAFF
v_call: TRBV19; clone_size: .; j_call: TRBJ2-7; d_call: .; cdr3_nt: TGTGCCACTTCCGGGGACGAGCAGTACTTC; cdr3_aa: CATSGDEQYF
v_call: TRBV6-5; clone_size: once; j_call: TRBJ1-5; d_call: .; cdr3_nt: TGTGCCAGCAGTTACCCGGAGAATAATCAGCCCCAGCATTTT; cdr3_aa: CASSYPENNQPQHF
v_call: TRBV18; clone_size: .; j_call: TRBJ2-7; d_call: .; cdr3_nt: TGTGCCAGCTCACCAGTACAGGGTGTCCACGAGCAGTACTTC; cdr3_aa: CASSPVQGVHEQYF
v_call: TRBV6-5; clone_size: .; j_call: TRBJ1-1; d_call: .; cdr3_nt: TGTGCCAGCATTTACAGGCGCGGGGACACTGAAGCTTTCTTT; cdr3_aa: CASIYRRGDTEAFF
v_call: TRBV9; clone_size: .; j_call: TRBJ1-5; d_call: TRBD1; cdr3_nt: TGTGCCAGCAGCAAACAGGGGGCTTCAGGCAATCAGCCCCAGCATTTT; cdr3_aa: CASSKQGASGNQPQHF
v_call: TRBV2; clone_size: .; j_call: TRBJ2-5; d_call: .; cdr3_nt: TGTGCCAGCAGCGCAGGGGAGGGACCTAACGAGACCCAGTACTTC; cdr3_aa: CASSAGEGPNETQYF
v_call: TRBV7-9; clone_size: .; j_call: TRBJ2-7; d_call: .; cdr3_nt: TGTGCCAGCAGCTCTCGACTGATACCCTACGAGCAGTACTTC; cdr3_aa: CASSSRLIPYEQYF
v_call: TRBV25-1; clone_size: .; j_call: TRBJ2-4; d_call: .; cdr3_nt: TGTGCCAGCACAGGGACCAAAAACATTCAGTACTTC; cdr3_aa: CASTGTKNIQYF
v_call: TRBV10-1; clone_size: .; j_call: TRBJ2-6; d_call: TRBD1; cdr3_nt: TGCGCCAGCAGTCCGGGACAGGGACCTAGTGGGGCCAACGTCCTGACTTTC; cdr3_aa: CASSPGQGPSGANVLTF